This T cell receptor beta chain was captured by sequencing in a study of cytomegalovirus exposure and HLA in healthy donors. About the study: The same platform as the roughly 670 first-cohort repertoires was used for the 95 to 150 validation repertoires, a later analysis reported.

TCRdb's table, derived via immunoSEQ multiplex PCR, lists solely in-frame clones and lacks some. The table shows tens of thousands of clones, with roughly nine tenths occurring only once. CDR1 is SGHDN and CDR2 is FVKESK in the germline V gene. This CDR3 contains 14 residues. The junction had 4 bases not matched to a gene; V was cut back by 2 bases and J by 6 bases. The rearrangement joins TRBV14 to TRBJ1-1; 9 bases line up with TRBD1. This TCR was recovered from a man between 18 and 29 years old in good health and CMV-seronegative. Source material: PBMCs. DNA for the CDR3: TGTGCCAGCAGCCAAAGGGACAGGGTCGCTGAAGCTTTCTTT. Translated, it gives CASSQRDRVAEAFF.